Listed below are T cell receptor beta chains from one sample, sequenced in a study of CD8+ T cells in alopecia areata. Sequenced by immunoSEQ multiplex PCR; TCRdb stores in-frame clones only, minus some. In the table there are 160,000 or so clones, roughly 65% of which are singletons. The sample consisted of CD4+ T cells sorted from blood, taken at week 4, from a patient treated with tofacitinib. The source is a human donor with alopecia areata. Both conserved end residues are part of each CDR3. A D gene is named only where the DNA matches it firmly. Not every row has a clone size; where given, it reads once, few, many or a size class.

-	TRBV15	TRBJ1-2	TRBD1	CATTQDRNGGYTF	TGTGCCACCACCCAGGACAGGAATGGAGGCTACACCTTC
-	TRBV7-9	TRBJ2-1	-	CASSLAMDAQFF	TGTGCCAGCAGCCTCGCAATGGACGCGCAGTTCTTC
-	TRBV2	TRBJ1-5	-	CASSEALSGNQPQHF	TGTGCCAGCAGTGAAGCGCTCTCGGGCAATCAGCCCCAGCATTTT
-	TRBV29-1	TRBJ1-3	-	CSVWDSGPNTIYF	TGCAGCGTTTGGGACTCCGGCCCGAACACCATATATTTT
few	TRBV9	TRBJ2-2	-	CASSVADRTGELFF	TGTGCCAGCAGCGTAGCAGACAGGACCGGGGAGCTGTTTTTT
-	TRBV5-4	TRBJ1-1	-	CASSRGREAFF	TGTGCCAGCAGCCGAGGACGTGAAGCTTTCTTT
-	TRBV4-3	TRBJ2-2	-	CASSQGLLDTGELFF	TGCGCCAGCAGCCAAGGGCTCCTAGACACCGGGGAGCTGTTTTTT
-	TRBV5-4	TRBJ2-3	TRBD2	CASSLWAGGTDTQYF	TGTGCCAGCAGCTTGTGGGCGGGGGGCACAGATACGCAGTATTTT
few	TRBV4-3	TRBJ2-1	TRBD1	CASSRTGDLSSYNEQFF	TGCGCCAGCAGCAGGACAGGGGATCTCAGCTCCTACAATGAGCAGTTCTTC
-	TRBV9	TRBJ2-7	TRBD1	CASSARDRGHEQYF	TGTGCCAGCAGCGCCAGGGACAGGGGTCACGAGCAGTACTTC